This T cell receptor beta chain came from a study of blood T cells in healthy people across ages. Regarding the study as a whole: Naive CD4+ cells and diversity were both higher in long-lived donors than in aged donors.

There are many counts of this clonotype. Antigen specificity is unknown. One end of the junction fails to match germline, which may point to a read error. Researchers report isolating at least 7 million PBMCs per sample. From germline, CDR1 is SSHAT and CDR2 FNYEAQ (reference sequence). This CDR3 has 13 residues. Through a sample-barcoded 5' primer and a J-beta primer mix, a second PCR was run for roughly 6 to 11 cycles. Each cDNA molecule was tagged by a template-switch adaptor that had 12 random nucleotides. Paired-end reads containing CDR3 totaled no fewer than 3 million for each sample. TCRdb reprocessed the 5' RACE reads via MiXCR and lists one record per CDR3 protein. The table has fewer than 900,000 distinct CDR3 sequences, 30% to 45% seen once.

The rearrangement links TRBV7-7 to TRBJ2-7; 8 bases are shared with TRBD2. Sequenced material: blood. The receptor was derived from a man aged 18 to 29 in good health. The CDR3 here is CASSLVSGDEQYF. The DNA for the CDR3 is TGTGCTAGCAGCTTAGTTAGCGGGGACGAGCAGTACTTC.